This T cell receptor beta chain emerged from a study of T-cell reconstitution after alpha-beta-depleted transplantation in children. Study-level points and caveats: Alpha-beta T cells present about two months after transplant were reported to originate from several hundred expanded graft clones. At one year after transplant, newly produced T cells mostly accounted for T-cell counts and diversity.

In its sample, this clonotype was seen many times. The antigen is not known. Library preparation (for TCRbeta) was performed with unique molecular identifiers. TCRdb processed the PCR reads anew with MiXCR; each CDR3 protein has one entry. This table holds about 300,000 distinct CDR3 sequences, roughly 9.1% found once. The sequence came from a boy under three years old with acute myeloid leukemia, due to receive a stem cell transplant. The sequencing here drew on PBMCs, taken before TCRalphabeta/CD19-depleted stem cell transplant.

The CDR3 here is CASSFPGGNTGELFF. In DNA form, the CDR3 reads TGTGCCAGCAGTTTTCCCGGGGGGAACACCGGGGAGCTGTTTTTT. The gene calls are TRBV12-3 or TRBV12-4 and TRBJ2-2; TRBD2 might be the D (6 bases). The V and J ends lost 3 bases and 1 base respectively, with 9 bases between them. The CDR3 consists of 15 residues.